The entry that follows covers one TCR beta chain sequence. Using immunoSEQ multiplex PCR, the repertoire was profiled, and TCRdb retains in-frame clones only, with some absent. The data contain tens of thousands of clones, approximately 86% of them singletons. These data are taken from a study of OX40 agonist ivuxolimab in advanced cancers. In the study overall: The treatment was a fully human IgG2 OX40 agonist, ivuxolimab. Therapy given before enrollment (anti-PD-1, anti-PD-L1 or anti-CTLA-4) was allowed, and roughly 42% had some.

This CDR3 region has 15 residues. Looked up from germline, CDR1 is ENHRY and CDR2 is SYGVKD. V lost 4 bases to trimming and J lost 10 bases; unmatched junction nucleotides: 8. Samples of blood were obtained at baseline, on cycle 4 day 1, and on cycle 7 day 1. Specimen: CD4+ or CD8+ T cells sorted from blood, collected in a trial of the OX40 agonist ivuxolimab. This sequence originates from an adult with an advanced solid tumor such as melanoma, head and neck, liver or kidney cancer. This rearrangement joins TRBV10-3 to TRBJ2-1; 12 bases line up with TRBD2. CDR3 sequence: CAISASSGRAGEQFF. CDR3 nucleotide sequence: TGTGCCATCAGTGCTTCTAGCGGGAGGGCCGGGGAGCAGTTCTTC.